This T cell receptor (beta chain) was sequenced for a study of T cell responses to AZD1222 COVID-19 vaccine. Study-level findings and limits: Donor demographics were predominantly white British with a female majority; clonal diversity may be underestimated.

V dropped 0 bases and J dropped 2 bases, with 9 bases sitting between them. The germline V gene has CDR1 GTSNPN and CDR2 SVGIG (reference sequence). The CDR3 sequence is 14 residues long. With respect to this clone: The antigen is not known.

Method: immunoSEQ multiplex PCR; TCRdb's copy keeps in-frame clones and lacks some. The sample carries about 99,000 clones, about 92% recorded once. Sequenced here: peripheral blood, sampled on day 0 of AZD1222 vaccination. This chain links TRBV30 with TRBJ2-3; D gene unclear. The clonotype originates from an adult in good health. The CDR3 DNA follows: TGTGCCTGGAGTGTACTTGCGAACACAGATACGCAGTATTTT. Its protein is CAWSVLANTDTQYF.